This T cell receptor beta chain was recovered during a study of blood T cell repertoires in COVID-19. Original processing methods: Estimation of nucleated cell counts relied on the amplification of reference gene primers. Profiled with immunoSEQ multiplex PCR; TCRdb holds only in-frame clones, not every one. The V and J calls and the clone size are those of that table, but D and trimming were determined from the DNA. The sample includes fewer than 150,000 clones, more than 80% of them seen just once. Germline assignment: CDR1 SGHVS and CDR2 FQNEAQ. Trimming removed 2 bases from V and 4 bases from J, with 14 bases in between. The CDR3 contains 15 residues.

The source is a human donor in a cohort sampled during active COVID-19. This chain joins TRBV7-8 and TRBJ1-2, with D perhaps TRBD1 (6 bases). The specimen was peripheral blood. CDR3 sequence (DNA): TGTGCCAGCAGCTTAAGGGACAACCTGATCTATGGCTACACCTTC. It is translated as CASSLRDNLIYGYTF.